The 20 T cell receptor beta chains below come from one sample, sequenced in a study of OX40 agonist ivuxolimab in advanced cancers. Libraries were prepared by immunoSEQ multiplex PCR; TCRdb keeps only in-frame clonotypes and omits some of them. The sample lists 60,000 to 90,000 clones; about 88% were seen once. Source: CD4+ or CD8+ T cells sorted from blood, taken in a trial of the OX40 agonist ivuxolimab. All receptors come from an adult with an advanced solid tumor such as melanoma, head and neck, liver or kidney cancer.

The chain joins TRBV4-1 to TRBJ2-7; 9 nucleotides line up with TRBD2. Germline CDR1 MGHRA, CDR2 YSYEKL. J lost 3 bases, V lost 4 bases, and 22 bases had no gene match. The length of the CDR3 is 20 residues. CDR3 loop: CASSRLPTSGNWGGDYEQYF. CDR3 nucleotide sequence: TGCGCCAGCAGCCGACTTCCGACTAGCGGAAACTGGGGCGGGGACTACGAGCAGTACTTC.

Here the CDR3 DNA reads TGTGCCAGCAGCCCCTGGACACTTTCTAACTATGGCTACACCTTC. It codes for CASSPWTLSNYGYTF. V and J are TRBV5-4 and TRBJ1-2, with D perhaps TRBD1 (5 bases). From germline, CDR1 is SGHNT and CDR2 YYREEE (reference sequence). Trimming left V 4 bases short and J 0 bases short, with 13 bases between. CDR3 size: 15 residues.

The chain recombines TRBV2 with TRBJ2-1; D is uncertain. The length of the CDR3 is 13 residues. CDR1 SNHLY and CDR2 FYNNEI come from the germline V gene. The V end lost 7 bases, the J end lost 1 base, and 8 bases lay between the germline ends. The DNA for the CDR3 is TGTGCCAGCAAGCAGGAGTCCTACAATGAGCAGTTCTTC. It encodes CASKQESYNEQFF.

This rearrangement joins TRBV19 to TRBJ1-3; D not resolved. Germline V gene data show CDR1 as LNHDA and CDR2 as SQIVND (reference sequence). CDR3 length equals 14 residues. V was cut by 8 bases and J by 0 bases, with 11 bases left in between. The CDR3 here is CASQGDTSGNTIYF. The DNA for the CDR3 is TGTGCCAGTCAAGGTGACACCTCTGGAAACACCATATATTTT.

The V and J genes are TRBV11-1 and TRBJ2-3; perhaps TRBD1 as D (6 bases). CDR1 and CDR2 (germline): SGHAT, FQDESV (reference sequence). The CDR3 has 16 amino acids. V was trimmed by 2 bases and J by 4 bases, leaving 16 bases between them. The CDR3 loop reads CASSLLGAGVPDTQYF. The CDR3, as DNA: TGTGCCAGCAGCTTATTAGGAGCAGGGGTGCCAGATACGCAGTATTTT.

This clone was recorded once. This chain connects TRBV4-2 to TRBJ2-3; D unclear. CDR3 length equals 16 residues. Looked up from germline, CDR1 is LGHNA and CDR2 is YNFKEQ. Trimming removed 0 bases from V and 0 bases from J, with 10 bases in between. CDR3 protein: CASSQDRRRSTDTQYF. The CDR3 DNA reads as TGTGCCAGCAGCCAAGATCGGAGACGAAGCACAGATACGCAGTATTTT.

The V gene is TRBV5-6, the J gene TRBJ1-1; 9 positions agree with TRBD1. The CDR3 covers 15 residues. V trimming: 3 bases; J trimming: 3 bases; junction bases outside the gene matches: 6. Germline-derived CDR1 and CDR2 are SGHDT and YYEEEE. The DNA of the CDR3 is TGTGCCAGCAGCTCGATTGACAGGGGGGACACTGAAGCTTTCTTT. As protein: CASSSIDRGDTEAFF.

V usage is TRBV9 and J usage is TRBJ1-1, with D unclear. The ends were cut back, 0 bases at V and 1 base at J, with 4 bases in the middle. CDR3 size: 13 residues. CDR1 and CDR2 (germline): SGDLS, YYNGEE. CDR3 in amino acids: CASSVAGNTEAFF. DNA of the CDR3: TGTGCCAGCAGCGTAGCCGGGAACACTGAAGCTTTCTTT. The whole variable domain, filled in from reference TRBV9 and TRBJ1-1, reads DSGVTQTPKHLITATGQRVTLRCSPRSGDLSVYWYQQSLDQGLQFLIQYYNGEERAKGNILERFSAQQFPDLHSELNLSSLELGDSALYFCASSVAGNTEAFFGQGTRLTVV.

The chain employs TRBV7-9 and TRBJ1-4, with D possibly matching TRBD1 (5 bases). Germline V CDR1 and CDR2: SEHNR, FQNEAQ (reference sequence). The germline V and J ends were trimmed by 5 bases and 8 bases, with 15 bases remaining between them. The CDR3 is 14 residues long. This CDR3 reads CASSLTPREEKLFF. The CDR3 DNA reads as TGTGCCAGCAGCCTGACTCCCAGGGAGGAAAAACTGTTTTTT.

V gene TRBV2 combines with J gene TRBJ2-2, with 10 bases fitting TRBD1. Germline lookup yields CDR1 SNHLY and CDR2 FYNNEI. J was trimmed by 6 bases and V by 6 bases; bases with no gene match: 1. This CDR3 has 13 amino acids. The CDR3 nucleotides read TGTGCCAGCAGCGGACAGGGGGCCGGGGAGCTGTTTTTT. Protein: CASSGQGAGELFF.

The rearrangement joins TRBV15 to TRBJ2-5; maybe TRBD2 (6 bases). Trimming removed 4 bases at V and 5 bases at J, with 23 bases between. The CDR3 consists of 17 residues. Germline V gene sequence: CDR1 LNHNV, CDR2 YYDKDF (reference sequence). CDR3 sequence (DNA): TGTGCCACCAGCACTACTGAAAGGGGACTCTTTAGGGAGACCCAGTACTTC. Translated, it gives CATSTTERGLFRETQYF.

The chain has TRBV27 and TRBJ1-1, with 7 bases identical to TRBD1. The CDR3 is 14 amino acids. Looked up from germline, CDR1 is MNHEY and CDR2 is SMNVEV (reference sequence). Trimming took 8 bases from V and 3 from J; bases not matched to a gene: 9. The CDR3 spells CASRPGQKDTEAFF. CDR3 coding DNA: TGTGCCAGCCGCCCGGGACAGAAAGACACTGAAGCTTTCTTT.

The chain joins TRBV18 to TRBJ2-3, with D unresolved. The CDR3 covers 14 residues. Trimming cost V 3 bases and J 7 bases, with 14 bases left between them. Germline CDR1 and CDR2: KGHSH and LQKENI. Here the CDR3 DNA reads TGTGCCAGCTCACCGCCGGGCGTTGGAAATACGCAGTATTTT. Amino acid sequence: CASSPPGVGNTQYF.

The J gene is TRBJ1-4, the V gene TRBV4-1, with 10 positions matching TRBD1. This CDR3 is built from 15 residues. V was clipped by 0 bases and J by 14 bases; unmatched bases: 9. Germline lookup yields CDR1 MGHRA and CDR2 YSYEKL. The CDR3 loop is CASSQDSDRGRKLFF. Written as DNA, the CDR3 is TGCGCCAGCAGCCAAGATTCGGACAGGGGGAGGAAGCTGTTTTTT.

The chain has TRBV28 and TRBJ2-7, with D possibly matching TRBD1 (5 bases). CDR1 is MDHEN, CDR2 SYDVKM, per germline. The CDR3 runs to 13 residues. With 3 bases removed from V and 4 bases from J, the gap between germline ends came to 10 bases. CDR3 protein: CASSFGTGYEQYF. In DNA, the CDR3 is TGTGCCAGCAGTTTTGGAACAGGTTACGAGCAGTACTTC.

Only one count was recorded for this clone. V usage is TRBV5-1 and J usage is TRBJ2-5; 9 bases align to TRBD2. Per the germline V gene, CDR1 is SGHRS and CDR2 is YFSETQ. After removal of 3 bases from V and 1 base from J, the junction contained 10 bases not matched to a gene. This CDR3 has 17 amino acids. The CDR3 loop reads CASSSSLTSGTQETQYF. The CDR3 DNA reads TGCGCCAGCAGCTCATCCCTGACTAGCGGAACCCAAGAGACCCAGTACTTC.

The chain recombines TRBV2 with TRBJ1-4; D may be TRBD1 (5 bases). This CDR3 is 13 amino acids long. The V end lost 6 bases, the J end lost 7 bases, and 12 bases lay between the germline ends. Germline V lookup: CDR1 SNHLY, CDR2 FYNNEI. CDR3 protein: CASRPGRAEKLFF. DNA for the CDR3: TGTGCCAGCAGACCAGGGAGAGCTGAAAAACTGTTTTTT. The complete variable domain, with remaining parts taken from reference TRBV2 and TRBJ1-4, reads EPEVTQTPSHQVTQMGQEVILRCVPISNHLYFYWYRQILGQKVEFLVSFYNNEISEKSEIFDDQFSVERPDGSNFTLKIRSTKLEDSAMYFCASRPGRAEKLFFGSGTQLSVL.

This clone has more than one count but fewer than ten. The chain links TRBV5-5 to TRBJ2-7, with 12 bases matching TRBD1. This CDR3 has 15 residues. Germline V gene sequence: CDR1 SGHKS, CDR2 YYEKEE (reference sequence). Trimming at V came to 1 base and at J to 7 bases, leaving 6 bases not matched to a gene. The CDR3 sequence is CASSLSGQGAREQYF. The CDR3 DNA sequence: TGTGCCAGCAGCTTGTCGGGACAGGGGGCGCGAGAGCAGTACTTC.

The chain combines TRBV5-1 with TRBJ1-1; TRBD1 agrees at 8 bases. This CDR3 has 15 amino acids. The V and J ends lost 4 bases and 6 bases, in that order; junction bases with no gene match: 11. Germline V gives CDR1 SGHRS, CDR2 YFSETQ. CDR3 in DNA: TGCGCCAGCAGCATCCTCGGACAGGGTCGGGCTGAAGCTTTCTTT. Translated, it gives CASSILGQGRAEAFF.

This sequence joins TRBV9 and TRBJ2-1; 12 nucleotides match TRBD1. The germline V gene encodes CDR1 SGDLS and CDR2 YYNGEE. The V gene end was trimmed by 0 bases and the J gene end by 10 bases; junction bases not matched to a gene: 8. The CDR3 is 16 residues long. The CDR3 nucleotides are TGTGCCAGCAGCGTAGGCCCGGGACAGGGGGCAGAAGAGCAGTTCTTC. It yields the protein CASSVGPGQGAEEQFF. Combining the CDR3 with reference TRBV9 and TRBJ2-1 gives the whole variable domain DSGVTQTPKHLITATGQRVTLRCSPRSGDLSVYWYQQSLDQGLQFLIQYYNGEERAKGNILERFSAQQFPDLHSELNLSSLELGDSALYFCASSVGPGQGAEEQFFGPGTRLTVL.